This TCR beta chain was sequenced for a study of blood T cell repertoires in COVID-19. Method: immunoSEQ multiplex PCR; TCRdb's copy keeps in-frame clones and lacks some. In the table there are 390,000 or so clones, 90% of which are singletons. CDR1 SEHNR and CDR2 FQNEAQ come from the germline V gene (reference sequence). Trimming left V 0 bases short and J 5 bases short, with 19 bases between. The CDR3 extends over 17 amino acids. The chain recombines TRBV7-9 with TRBJ1-1; D possibly corresponds to TRBD1 (5 bases). The receptor's source is a young man with active or convalescent COVID-19. The source material was peripheral blood. The CDR3 sequence is CASSLAPWGRAETEAFF. CDR3 coding DNA: TGTGCCAGCAGCTTAGCGCCCTGGGGCAGGGCTGAAACTGAAGCTTTCTTT.